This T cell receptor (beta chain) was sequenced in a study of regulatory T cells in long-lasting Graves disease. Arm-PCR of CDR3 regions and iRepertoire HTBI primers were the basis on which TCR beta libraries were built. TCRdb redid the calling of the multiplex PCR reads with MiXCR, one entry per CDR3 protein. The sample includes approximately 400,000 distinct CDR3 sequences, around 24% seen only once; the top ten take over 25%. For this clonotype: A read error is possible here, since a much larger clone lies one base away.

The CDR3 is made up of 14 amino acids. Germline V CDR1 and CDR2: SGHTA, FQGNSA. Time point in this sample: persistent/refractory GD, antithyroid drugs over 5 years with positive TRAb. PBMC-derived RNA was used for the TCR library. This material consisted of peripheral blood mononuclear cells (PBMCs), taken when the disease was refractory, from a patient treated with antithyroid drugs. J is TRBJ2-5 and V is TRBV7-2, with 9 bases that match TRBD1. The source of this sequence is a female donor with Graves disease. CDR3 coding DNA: TGTGCCAGCAGCGGACAGGGGACCGGAGAGGCCCAGTACTTC. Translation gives CASSGQGTGEAQYF.